This T cell receptor (beta chain) was sequenced during a study of cytomegalovirus exposure and HLA in healthy donors (dated by TCRdb to about 2017). General notes on the study: An earlier analysis of some 550 of the donors reported 250 to 350 Gb of sequence data and 100 million to 140 million unique TCR beta sequences from some 180 million T cells. A later genetic analysis took genome-wide SNP genotypes for about 65% of the roughly 670 donors and used that subset as a discovery cohort. Along with the approximately 670-subject first cohort, a separate validation cohort of over a hundred different subjects was used. All discovery cohort repertoires had been generated on a single sequencing platform. High-throughput TCR immunosequencing, statistical association of individual TCRs with disease status, and machine learning were combined to predict cytomegalovirus infection status. Using immunosequencing, the study profiled T cell repertoires from 500 to 800 subjects and related those repertoires to cytomegalovirus serostatus. The study was designed to test whether signatures of past pathogen exposure could be identified by cataloging public T cell receptors. Typing coverage differed by locus: A, B, C, DRB1 and DQB1 were typed in roughly 620-640 donors, DQA1 in 500 to 550, DPA1 in some 600, and DPB1 in roughly 450. Approximately 310 gigabases of sequencing data and around 80 million unique TCR sequences made up an early release that covered fewer than 650 HLA-typed donors. Because of strong linkage in the cohort, four or five DR-DQ haplotypes were treated as single units for association and clustering. Among 398 genotyped donors of the cohort, an average of about 240,000 unique TCR beta nucleotide sequences were sequenced per donor, roughly 18% of them non-productive. A later analysis re-analyzed previously published TCR beta repertoires from roughly 630 donors and added high-resolution HLA genotyping to study TCR occurrence patterns. Both class I and class II loci were covered by HLA typing, at four-digit resolution. Donor age, sex, ethnicity and CMV serostatus were collected together with the repertoire data. The genetic ancestry cluster associated with self-reported Caucasian donors included 80% to 90% of the roughly 400 genotyped donors. In the later analysis, no new phenotypic data were used to find candidate immune exposures; instead, reliance was placed on TCR beta sequences and their occurrence across donors. An earlier analysis of more than 450 of the donors used high-throughput TCR beta sequencing to judge whether each TCR beta V gene segment behaved as functional or pseudogenic.

Ends trimmed: V by 0 bases, J by 10 bases; bases unmatched to a gene: 8. The CDR3, from cysteine to phenylalanine, totals 16 residues. CDR3 DNA only is kept here, 48 bases in frame from base 1. CDR1 and CDR2 are read off the germline V gene (reference sequence) as SGHNT and YYREEE. Study-wide findings and limitations: In a later analysis, HLA-associated TCR beta chains showed more clonal expansion and lower generation probabilities than non-associated chains that were equally common. A later genetic analysis associated a missense DCLRE1C variant with V-gene and J-gene trimming of TCR beta chains, and an independent cohort replicated the association. Most CMV-associated TCR beta chains appeared to be HLA-restricted in a later analysis, and the HLA associations seemed to be driven largely by CMV exposure. Linkage disequilibrium might explain the correlated functional status among segregating V segments, but an unknown experimental factor could not be ruled out. HLA typing was unavailable for some donors at each locus, so association tests used only the typed subset. A further reported finding was that TCR beta sequences accurately predicted the HLA-A and HLA-B alleles for most subjects in the first cohort. When HLA alleles, especially DR and DQ, strongly co-occurred, TCR associations were difficult to assign to individual alleles. In a later genetic analysis, fewer N-insertions in productive TCRs were reported among donors in an Asian-associated ancestry cluster than the roughly 670-donor mean. Broadly in line with IMGT annotations, most TCR beta V segments showed up in productive rearrangements about 87% or about 30% of the time in an earlier analysis of under 700 of the donors. In this cohort, only TCR beta chains were sequenced, and detectable features were limited by the absence of alpha or paired-chain data. In the study, some 160 TCR beta chains were listed as associated with cytomegalovirus. Most TCR sequences were observed very rarely across donors, whereas some public TCRs were present in many individuals. Because the 87-base-pair reads could not distinguish some IMGT-functional V segments, including TRBV6-2 and TRBV6-3, those segments were excluded. In vitro tests confirmed that a few of the cytomegalovirus-associated TCR beta chains recognize cytomegalovirus antigens. A later analysis associated about 17,000 TCR beta sequences with specific HLA alleles at a false discovery rate of 0.05. A cluster of highly shared sequence variants was judged likely to be a technical artifact of the sequencing pipeline. Roughly uniform sequencing depth across donors was assumed in presence/absence analyses, although this assumption may not hold. The authors suggested that the approach could potentially be extended to other disease states and immunological phenotypes. In a later analysis, TCR association rates were found to vary across HLA loci, with the most associated TCRs seen for DRB1 alleles and the fewest for HLA-C alleles. Several of the top co-occurrence clusters appeared to be linked to parvovirus B19, influenza, CMV and Epstein-Barr virus, according to a later analysis. Cytomegalovirus status was reported to be diagnosed by the classifier with high specificity and sensitivity in both the original and validation cohorts. Immune exposure information for the cohort was limited to CMV serostatus. About 15 rarely observed V segments, including chromosome 9 orphons, were excluded from the earlier analysis of approximately 600 of the donors because counts were too low.

The cohort comprised 710 or so healthy bone marrow donors. All cohort members were sampled while nominally healthy, although unrecorded immune exposures were likely present. The donor tested CMV seronegative, placing the donor among the approximately 400 seronegative members of the cohort. A peripheral blood sample was collected from each donor, and TCR beta sequencing was performed on peripheral blood mononuclear cells. Genomic DNA extraction from the blood cell samples was performed with the Qiagen DNeasy Blood Extraction Kit. Library generation was performed with the immunoSEQ multiplex PCR assay. For the multiplex PCR, a mixture combining 60 forward primers for TCR Vbeta segments and 13 reverse primers for TCR Jbeta segments was used. A multiplex PCR assay on genomic DNA amplified the CDR3 region of rearranged TCR beta genes. Amplified TCR beta libraries were sequenced as 87-base-pair reads on the Illumina HiSeq System. The paper's processing steps were these. A later analysis tallied around 87 million unique TCR beta chains across the approximately 670 repertoires, and about 12 million of those chains were shared by two or more donors. To remove PCR and sequencing errors, raw reads were error-corrected and collapsed into unique sequences using a nearest-neighbor algorithm that merged closely related sequences. To assign V, D and J gene segments, CDR3 sequences were aligned to IMGT reference sequences. Each retained sequence needed at least a six-nucleotide match to both a V gene segment and a J gene segment. A rearrangement was called productive if the CDR3 had no stop codons and remained in frame with V and J, and every other rearrangement was called non-productive. Following IMGT convention, CDR3 was defined as the stretch from the second conserved V-encoded cysteine to the conserved J-encoded phenylalanine. In an earlier analysis of around 640 of the donors, sequences lacking an unambiguous match to a single V gene segment were excluded. In an earlier analysis of approximately 610 of the donors, V segments were called functional above 56.7% productive rearrangements and were called segregating when the between-donor standard deviation exceeded 5%. To diagnose cytomegalovirus status from the catalog of TCR beta chain sequences, a statistical classification framework was built. V and J gene assignment, in a later analysis, came from comparing TCR nucleotide sequences with IMGT/GENE-DB human TR gene sequences. In a later analysis, CDR3 sequences and most-parsimonious VDJ recombination scenarios were assigned using the TCRdist pipeline. In a later analysis, each TCR beta chain was defined by its CDR3 amino acid sequence together with its V-gene family, and reads without a unique V-gene family were excluded. As a way to deal with suspected cross-contamination and a sequencing artifact, a later analysis dropped roughly 600 nucleotide sequences that were highly shared and had low generation probability. In a later analysis, a clonal expansion index for each public chain was calculated from normalized within-repertoire ranks of inferred template counts. A later analysis computed generation probabilities with a VDJ recombination model fitted to out-of-frame rearrangements, and checked the results against IGoR. Hypergeometric tests were used in a later analysis to score TCR-TCR, TCR-HLA and TCR-CMV co-occurrence, with a repertoire-size bias correction applied to the TCR pairs. To estimate false discovery rates, a later analysis permuted the HLA or CMV assignments 20 times. In a later analysis, co-occurring TCRs were grouped using DBSCAN, with TCRdist sequence similarity added in when clustering inside HLA-allele-positive subsets. Co-occurrence clustering excluded repertoires with fewer than 30,000 or more than 120,000 public chains, plus five with anomalous nucleotide sharing. In its TCRdb copy, this immuneACCESS table keeps in-frame sequences only and misses some clones. Where compared with another copy, unresolved V genes explain less than half of these, and the others have no known cause. For V, J and clone size, that table is used; D and trimming come from the DNA. This sample holds roughly 100,000 clones; about 75% were observed only once. The top ten clones comprise around 2.5% of the sample.

This clone occurred a few times. Its cognate antigen has yet to be identified. Within one base of it there is no much larger clone, and no base qualities were kept. The sequence is built from TRBV5-4 and TRBJ1-6; TRBD1 matches 9 bases in the middle. This clonotype was obtained from a man in his forties in good health and CMV-seronegative. Sequenced input: PBMCs. The nucleotide sequence is TGTGCCAGCAGCTTGGAAGTGACAGGGGGAGGATCACCCCTCCACTTT. This codes for CASSLEVTGGGSPLHF.